This section outlines one T cell receptor (beta chain) sequence together with its context. The CDR3 sequence is 15 residues long. Germline V gives CDR1 SGHTA, CDR2 FQGNSA. Between the trimmed V and J ends, which lost 5 bases and 2 bases, there was a span of 14 bases. These data belong to a study of control samples from healthy donors and cancer patients. TCRdb keeps only in-frame clones here, not all; method: immunoSEQ multiplex PCR. The sample records 110,000 or so clones, roughly 90% being singletons. This chain joins TRBV7-2 and TRBJ2-3; a weak D match, TRBD1 (5 bases). This clonotype was sampled from a man in his fifties or sixties in good health. Material for sequencing was blood. CDR3 region: CASSGSRQYTDTQYF. As DNA, the CDR3 is TGTGCCAGCAGCGGATCTCGACAGTACACAGATACGCAGTATTTT.